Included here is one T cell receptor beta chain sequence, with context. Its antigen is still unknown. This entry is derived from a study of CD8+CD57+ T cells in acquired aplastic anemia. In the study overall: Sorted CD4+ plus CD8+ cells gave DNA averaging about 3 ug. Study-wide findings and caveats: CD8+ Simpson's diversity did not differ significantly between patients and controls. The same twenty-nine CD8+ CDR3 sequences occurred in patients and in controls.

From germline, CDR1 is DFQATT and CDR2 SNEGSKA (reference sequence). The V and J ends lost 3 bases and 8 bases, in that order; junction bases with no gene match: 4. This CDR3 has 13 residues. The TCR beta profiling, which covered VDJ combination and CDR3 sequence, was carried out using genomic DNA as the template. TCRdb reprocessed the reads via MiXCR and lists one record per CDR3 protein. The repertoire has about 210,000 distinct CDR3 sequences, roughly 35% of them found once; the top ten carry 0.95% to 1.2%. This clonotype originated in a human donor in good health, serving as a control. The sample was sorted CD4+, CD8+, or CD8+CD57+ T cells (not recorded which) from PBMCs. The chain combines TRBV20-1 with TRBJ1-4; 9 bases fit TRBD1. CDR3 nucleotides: TGCAGTGCTAGTAGGGACAGGGACGAAAAACTGTTTTTT. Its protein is CSASRDRDEKLFF.